This entry lists 26 T cell receptor beta chains sequenced from one sample in a study of spatial heterogeneity in lung cancer. TCRdb analysed the 5' RACE reads with MiXCR anew, one entry per CDR3 protein. The data hold about 21,000 distinct CDR3 sequences, with around 4.6% observed a single time. The time point: sample taken at primary tumor resection. Specimen: PBMCs, collected at surgery. These receptors all stem from a male donor with early-stage non-small cell lung cancer.

This clonotype was observed at least ten times. The J gene is TRBJ2-1, the V gene TRBV4-3; no clear D gene. The V end was cut by 0 bases, the J end by 9 bases, with 9 bases between. Germline CDR1 and CDR2: LGHNA and YSLEER. This CDR3 is built from 13 residues. CDR3 residues: CASSQESRGEQFF. The DNA for the CDR3 is TGCGCCAGCAGCCAAGAGTCACGAGGTGAGCAGTTCTTC.

The chain carries TRBV28 and TRBJ2-7, with 7 positions matching TRBD1. V shed 3 bases and J 4 bases; nucleotides not matched to a gene: 9. The germline CDR1 and CDR2 sequences are MDHEN and SYDVKM. The CDR3 length is 15 residues. CDR3 residues: CASSFLTGQLYEQYF. The CDR3 DNA reads TGTGCCAGCAGTTTCCTCACGGGACAGCTTTACGAGCAGTACTTC.

This clonotype was detected ten times or more. The chain joins TRBV12-5 to TRBJ1-1; the D gene is possibly TRBD1 (6 bases). Germline-derived CDR1 and CDR2 are LGHNT and FRNRAP. The germline V and J ends were trimmed by 3 bases and 8 bases, with 10 bases remaining between them. The CDR3 extends over 12 amino acids. The CDR3 loop reads CASGLGQLEAFF. CDR3 nucleotides: TGTGCTAGTGGTTTAGGACAGCTCGAAGCTTTCTTT.

This clonotype was recorded many times. The V call is TRBV20-1, the J call TRBJ2-7, with 7 bases lining up with TRBD1. Germline V gene data show CDR1 as DFQATT and CDR2 as SNEGSKA (reference sequence). V dropped 6 bases and J dropped 2; count of bases not matched to a gene: 4. CDR3 length equals 12 residues. The CDR3: CSARGQTYEQYF. In nucleotides, the CDR3 is TGCAGTGCCCGGGGACAGACCTACGAGCAGTACTTC.

The table lists this clonotype with many counts. The chain carries TRBV20-1 and TRBJ2-1, with 12 bases matching TRBD2. With V trimmed by 5 bases and J by 7 bases, 6 bases remained unmatched. The CDR3 has 14 residues. Germline V gene sequence: CDR1 DFQATT, CDR2 SNEGSKA (reference sequence). CDR3 bases: TGCAGTGCTGACACTAGCGGGAGGAGGAATGAGCAGTTCTTC. Translated, it gives CSADTSGRRNEQFF.

This clonotype was recorded many times. V usage is TRBV29-1 and J usage is TRBJ2-3, with a weak D call TRBD2 (5 bases). CDR1 and CDR2 (germline): SQVTM, ANQGSEA. CDR3 size: 11 residues. Between the trimmed V and J ends, which lost 7 bases and 9 bases, there was a span of 14 bases. CDR3 sequence reads: CSAPLERTQYF. The CDR3 bases are TGCAGCGCCCCCCTCGAGCGGACGCAGTATTTT.

This clonotype was observed a few times. The CDR3 loop reads CASSARGDMINEKLFF. Here the CDR3 DNA reads TGTGCCAGCAGCGCAAGGGGAGACATGATTAATGAAAAACTGTTTTTT. The chain carries TRBV9 and TRBJ1-4; possible D gene TRBD1, 5 bases. Germline CDR1 and CDR2: SGDLS and YYNGEE. The germline V and J ends were trimmed by 3 bases and 4 bases, with 16 bases remaining between them. There are 16 residues in the CDR3.

By its share, this clonotype is medium-sized. The chain has TRBV5-1 and TRBJ2-5; D is unresolved. V was trimmed by 5 bases and J by 2 bases, leaving 13 bases between them. In germline, CDR1 is SGHRS, CDR2 YFSETQ. The CDR3 runs to 14 residues. CDR3: CASSLPGRQETQYF. CDR3 bases: TGCGCCAGCAGTCTCCCCGGACGACAAGAGACCCAGTACTTC.

This clonotype was detected many times. The chain carries TRBV6-2 or TRBV6-3 and TRBJ1-5; 8 positions agree with TRBD1. Per the germline V gene, CDR1 is MNHEY and CDR2 is SVGEGT. The junction had 5 bases not matched to a gene; V was cut back by 7 bases and J by 3 bases. This CDR3 spans 14 amino acids. The CDR3 protein is CASKTGAFNQPQHF. Written as DNA, the CDR3 is TGTGCCAGCAAGACAGGGGCTTTCAATCAGCCCCAGCATTTT.

The V and J genes are TRBV7-9 and TRBJ2-5; 9 nucleotides agree with TRBD1. In germline, CDR1 is SEHNR, CDR2 FQNEAQ (reference sequence). CDR3 length: 15 residues. Trimming removed 5 bases from V and 5 bases from J; junction bases left unmatched: 9. In DNA, the CDR3 is TGTGCCAGCAGCCGTCCCGGGACAGGGATGGAGACCCAGTACTTC. It translates to CASSRPGTGMETQYF.

The J gene is TRBJ1-2, the V gene TRBV3-1; the D gene is possibly TRBD1 (5 bases). Between the trimmed V and J ends, which lost 8 bases and 8 bases, there was a span of 15 bases. The germline V gene has CDR1 LGHDT and CDR2 YNNKEL (reference sequence). This CDR3 contains 12 residues. CDR3 bases: TGTGCCAGCGGCCCTGGGGGTGAAGGCTACACCTTC. Translation: CASGPGGEGYTF.

There are many counts of this clonotype. This chain links TRBV5-4 with TRBJ2-1; no clear D gene. Germline V gives CDR1 SGHNT, CDR2 YYREEE (reference sequence). The CDR3 spans 18 residues. Trimming stripped 4 bases from V and 0 bases from J, with 20 bases between. Here the CDR3 reads CASSLVGSRKSSYNEQFF. The CDR3 DNA reads TGTGCCAGCAGCCTGGTTGGCTCCAGGAAGAGCTCCTACAATGAGCAGTTCTTC.

This clonotype is labeled medium-sized (0.01 to 0.1%). V gene TRBV27 combines with J gene TRBJ2-7; D is perhaps TRBD2 (6 bases). Germline loops: CDR1 MNHEY, CDR2 SMNVEV (reference sequence). Trimming took 6 bases from V and 3 from J, leaving 18 bases between them. This CDR3 comprises 15 residues. CDR3 in DNA: TGTGCCAGCAGCTGGACCGGCGGGATACTCTACGAGCAGTACTTC. It specifies CASSWTGGILYEQYF.

This clonotype was counted ten times or more. The chain couples TRBV28 to TRBJ2-7; 9 bases line up with TRBD1. Per the germline V gene, CDR1 is MDHEN and CDR2 is SYDVKM. The junction had 11 bases not matched to a gene; V was cut back by 5 bases and J by 0 bases. The CDR3 is 17 amino acids. In DNA, the CDR3 is TGTGCCAGCAGTCTCATTCCCGGGACAGGGATCTCCTACGAGCAGTACTTC. Protein: CASSLIPGTGISYEQYF.

By its share, this clonotype is medium-sized. The chain uses TRBV28 and TRBJ2-7; D tentatively fits TRBD1 or TRBD2 (5 bases each). CDR1 and CDR2 from the germline V gene are MDHEN and SYDVKM. The CDR3 covers 14 residues. Trimming took 3 bases from V and 2 from J, leaving 11 bases between them. This chain's CDR3 is CASSLPGPAYEQYF. CDR3 DNA sequence: TGTGCCAGCAGTTTGCCGGGACCGGCCTACGAGCAGTACTTC.

This clonotype was picked up many times. The genes are TRBV20-1 and TRBJ1-4; tentatively, D is TRBD1 (5 bases). Germline lookup yields CDR1 DFQATT and CDR2 SNEGSKA (reference sequence). Trimming pared 2 bases from V and 8 bases from J, leaving 9 bases between. This CDR3 region has 12 residues. DNA for the CDR3: TGCAGTGCTAGATTCGGGGACGAAAAACTGTTTTTT. As protein: CSARFGDEKLFF.

There are many counts of this clonotype. The rearrangement joins TRBV28 to TRBJ2-5; D uncertain. The germline gives CDR1 MDHEN, CDR2 SYDVKM. CDR3 length: 12 residues. Trimming left V 3 bases short and J 3 bases short, with 5 bases between. As DNA, the CDR3 is TGTGCCAGCAGTTTGGATAAAGAGACCCAGTACTTC. Translating gives CASSLDKETQYF.

In its sample, this clonotype was seen many times. CDR3 protein: CASTLTSNQPQHF. In nucleotides, the CDR3 is TGTGCCAGCACCCTAACTAGCAATCAGCCCCAGCATTTT. The rearrangement uses TRBV12-3 or TRBV12-4 and TRBJ1-5; no definite D call. The V gene lost 7 bases and the J gene lost 0 bases, with 7 bases spanning the gap. The CDR3 runs to 13 residues.

This clonotype was detected ten times or more. The junction does not match germline at one end; this may be a read error. This chain joins TRBV28 and TRBJ2-7; 8 bases match TRBD2. Germline loops: CDR1 MDHEN, CDR2 SYDVKM. The CDR3 length is 14 residues. The chain's CDR3 is CASRIGGGSHEQYF. For the CDR3, the DNA is TGTGCCAGCAGAATCGGGGGGGGCTCCCACGAGCAGTACTTC.

This clonotype is termed medium-sized. The chain carries TRBV28 and TRBJ2-7; TRBD1 matches 8 bases. The junction had 7 bases not matched to a gene; V was cut back by 6 bases and J by 0 bases. Germline CDR1 MDHEN, CDR2 SYDVKM. The CDR3 loop spans 15 amino acids. CDR3 nucleotides: TGTGCCAGCAGCCTACGGACAGGGTTCTCCTACGAGCAGTACTTC. Its translation is CASSLRTGFSYEQYF.

This clonotype appeared many times. This chain uses TRBV7-9 with TRBJ1-4, with D hard to call. Per germline, CDR1 SEHNR and CDR2 FQNEAQ (reference sequence). This CDR3 contains 11 residues. Trimming cost V 9 bases and J 4 bases, with 6 bases left between them. The CDR3, as DNA: TGTGCCAGTGACTTTAATGAAAAACTGTTTTTT. This sequence encodes CASDFNEKLFF.

This clonotype was recorded at least ten times. CDR3 sequence: CASTNPRGPDTQYF. CDR3 DNA sequence: TGTGCCAGCACAAACCCGAGGGGCCCAGATACGCAGTATTTT. The chain links TRBV6-5 to TRBJ2-3; D may correspond to TRBD1 or TRBD2 (5 bases each). The germline V and J ends were trimmed by 7 bases and 4 bases, with 15 bases remaining between them. Looked up from germline, CDR1 is MNHEY and CDR2 is SVGAGI. The length of the CDR3 is 14 residues.

This clonotype came up many times. The chain employs TRBV6-6 and TRBJ1-4; D is unclear. V gave up 8 bases and J gave up 4 bases, with 14 bases separating them. The CDR3 loop spans 14 amino acids. CDR1 is MNHNY, CDR2 SVGAGI, per germline (reference sequence). For the CDR3, the DNA is TGTGCCAGCTGCCCTTGGCAGGATAATGAAAAACTGTTTTTT. The encoded protein is CASCPWQDNEKLFF.

In its sample, this clonotype was seen many times. The CDR3 nucleotides are TGTGCCAGCAGCTCGCAAAGTGGCTATTCACCCCTCCACTTT. This translates into CASSSQSGYSPLHF. V usage is TRBV7-2 and J usage is TRBJ1-6; no clear D gene. V was trimmed by 4 bases and J by 8 bases, leaving 12 bases between them. Looked up from germline, CDR1 is SGHTA and CDR2 is FQGNSA. This CDR3 comprises 14 residues.

This clonotype counts as medium-sized. The chain employs TRBV29-1 and TRBJ2-7; D unclear. V lost 5 bases, J lost 2 bases, and 7 bases lay in between. CDR1 and CDR2 from the germline V gene are SQVTM and ANQGSEA. The CDR3 loop spans 11 amino acids. The CDR3 reads CSVLVTYEQYF. CDR3 DNA: TGCAGCGTTCTGGTAACCTACGAGCAGTACTTC.

In its sample, this clonotype was seen a few times. CDR3 coding DNA: TGTGCCAGCAGGGGGGGTTCACCCCTCCACTTT. Its protein is CASRGGSPLHF. The chain has TRBV12-3 or TRBV12-4 and TRBJ1-6; TRBD1 might be the D (5 bases). V dropped 6 bases and J dropped 9 bases, with 6 bases sitting between them. The CDR3 runs 11 residues.